This is a list of T cell receptor beta chains from one sample in a study of blood T cell repertoires in COVID-19. The repertoire was sequenced with immunoSEQ multiplex PCR; TCRdb's copy has only in-frame clones and lacks some. The top ten hold more than 2% of the sample, which has approximately 290,000 clones, 87% seen once. The sample taken for sequencing was peripheral blood. All receptors derive from a man between 18 and 35 years old with active or convalescent COVID-19. The CDR3 runs from the conserved cysteine through the conserved F or W. Fields, in order: V gene, clone size, D gene, J gene, CDR3 DNA, CDR3 protein. A D gene is named only where the DNA matches it firmly. Only part of the rows carry a size: once, few, many, or a class if the clone is expanded.

>TRBV5-5|NA|NA|TRBJ2-3
TGTGCCAGCAGCCCCGGGTTAGGCAGGGGCACAGATACGCAGTATTTT
CASSPGLGRGTDTQYF
>TRBV9|NA|NA|TRBJ2-7
TGTGCCAGCAGCGTAGCTAAGGGGGTAGGGCTTCCGAGCTCCTACGAGCAGTACTTC
CASSVAKGVGLPSSYEQYF
>TRBV7-2|NA|TRBD1|TRBJ1-6
TGTGCCAGCAGCTCCGGACAGGGGGAATATTCACCCCTCCACTTT
CASSSGQGEYSPLHF
>TRBV19|once|NA|TRBJ2-2
TGTGCCAGTACCCCGGGACAACCAAACACCGGGGAGCTGTTTTTT
CASTPGQPNTGELFF
>TRBV27|NA|NA|TRBJ1-6
TGTGCCAGCCTACCGGGGGTAGGGTATAATTCACCCCTCCACTTT
CASLPGVGYNSPLHF
>TRBV28|NA|TRBD1|TRBJ1-1
TGTGCCAGCAGTCCCCGGTCGGACAGGTTGGGCACTGAAGCTTTCTTT
CASSPRSDRLGTEAFF
>TRBV5-1|once|NA|TRBJ2-3
TGCGCCAGCAGCTTGGGGGCTTTTGTGAGCTCGGATACGCAGTATTTT
CASSLGAFVSSDTQYF
>TRBV29-1|NA|TRBD1|TRBJ2-7
TGCAGCGTTAGGACAGGGTTGGACGAGCAGTACTTC
CSVRTGLDEQYF
>TRBV4-2|NA|TRBD1|TRBJ1-2
TGTGCCAGCAGCCCCGACAAAGGGGCAGGGGGCCTAGACTATGGCTACACCTTC
CASSPDKGAGGLDYGYTF
>TRBV18|NA|TRBD2|TRBJ2-7
TGTGCCAGCTCACCGACTAGCGGGGGGCCTGCTGAGCAGTACTTC
CASSPTSGGPAEQYF
>TRBV10-3|NA|TRBD2|TRBJ2-1
TGTGCCATCAGTGAGTCGGGGACTAGCGGGAGTGGACATGAGCAGTTCTTC
CAISESGTSGSGHEQFF
>TRBV11-2|once|NA|TRBJ2-7
TGTGCCAGCAGCTTAGCGCTACAGGGTTACGAGCAGTACTTC
CASSLALQGYEQYF
>TRBV24-1|NA|NA|TRBJ2-5
TGTGCCACCAGTGATTTGGCAGGGGCACAAGAGACCCAGTACTTC
CATSDLAGAQETQYF
>TRBV6-5|NA|NA|TRBJ1-3
TGTGCCAGCAGTTACTCATTGGCATCCTCTGGAAACACCATATATTTT
CASSYSLASSGNTIYF
>TRBV6-2/TRBV6-3|few|NA|TRBJ1-5
TGTGCCAGCAGCCAGGGGCAGCCCCAGCATTTT
CASSQGQPQHF
>TRBV27|few|NA|TRBJ1-2
TGTGCCAGCAGTGACAACCTCTTTAACTATGGCTACACCTTC
CASSDNLFNYGYTF
>TRBV4-1|NA|TRBD2|TRBJ2-1
TGCGCCAGCAGCCAAGGACTAGCGGGGGGTTATTCCTACAATGAGCAGTTCTTC
CASSQGLAGGYSYNEQFF
>TRBV7-2|once|NA|TRBJ1-4
TGTGCCAGCAGCCGGGCCCGGGGGGGCTGGGAAAAACTGTTTTTT
CASSRARGGWEKLFF
>TRBV5-1|NA|NA|TRBJ1-3
TGCGCCAGCAGCTACGGCGGGACCGGAATCTCTGGAAACACCATATATTTT
CASSYGGTGISGNTIYF
>TRBV9|NA|NA|TRBJ2-7
TGTGCCAGCAACAGGGACGGCGGACTTGGGCAGTACTTC
CASNRDGGLGQYF
>TRBV28|NA|TRBD2|TRBJ2-1
TGTGCCAGCAGTTTATCGGGGGGGCCGTATGAGCAGTTCTTC
CASSLSGGPYEQFF
>TRBV19|NA|NA|TRBJ1-1
TGTGCCAGTAGTATAAAGGGGCTAGGGGCTGAAGCTTTCTTT
CASSIKGLGAEAFF
>TRBV7-9|NA|TRBD1|TRBJ2-1
TGTGCCAGCAGCCCTCAGACAGGGTATTTCTACAATGAGCAGTTCTTC
CASSPQTGYFYNEQFF
>TRBV28|once|NA|TRBJ1-1
TGTGCCACCTCCGAGGGGACACATCGAACTGAAGCTTTCTTT
CATSEGTHRTEAFF
>TRBV12-3/TRBV12-4|NA|NA|TRBJ1-2
TGTGCCAGCAGTTTACAGCCAGGAGGCTACACCTTC
CASSLQPGGYTF
>TRBV6-4|NA|TRBD1|TRBJ1-5
TGTGCCAGCAGTGCCGGGACAGGGGGCGGTCAGCCCCAGCATTTT
CASSAGTGGGQPQHF
>TRBV27|NA|NA|TRBJ2-1
TGTGCCAGCAGTTTTCCCCCGTCCGACAATGAGCAGTTCTTC
CASSFPPSDNEQFF
>TRBV7-2|NA|TRBD2|TRBJ2-7
TGTGCCAGCAGCAAAAACCCGACTAGCCGGTACGAGCAGTACTTC
CASSKNPTSRYEQYF
>TRBV9|once|NA|TRBJ2-1
TGTGCCAGCAGCGTAGGCCCAGACTCCTACAATGAGCAGTTCTTC
CASSVGPDSYNEQFF
>TRBV24-1|NA|TRBD2|TRBJ2-1
TGTGCCACCAGTGAGAGGACTAGCGGGAAGGCCTACAATGAGCAGTTCTTC
CATSERTSGKAYNEQFF
>TRBV6-5|NA|NA|TRBJ1-1
TGTGCCAGCAGGATACAGGGTAATATCGGCACTGAAGCTTTCTTT
CASRIQGNIGTEAFF
>TRBV6-2/TRBV6-3|NA|TRBD1|TRBJ2-3
TGTGCCAGCAGTTCCACAGTCCTCGGGACAGGGGATGTGACAGATACGCAGTATTTT
CASSSTVLGTGDVTDTQYF
>TRBV19|NA|NA|TRBJ1-2
TGTGCCAGTAGTACGGACATCTCTTCCTATGGCTACACCTTC
CASSTDISSYGYTF
>TRBV4-3|NA|NA|TRBJ2-7
TGCGCCAGCAGCCAGGACAGATACTACGAGCAGTACTTC
CASSQDRYYEQYF